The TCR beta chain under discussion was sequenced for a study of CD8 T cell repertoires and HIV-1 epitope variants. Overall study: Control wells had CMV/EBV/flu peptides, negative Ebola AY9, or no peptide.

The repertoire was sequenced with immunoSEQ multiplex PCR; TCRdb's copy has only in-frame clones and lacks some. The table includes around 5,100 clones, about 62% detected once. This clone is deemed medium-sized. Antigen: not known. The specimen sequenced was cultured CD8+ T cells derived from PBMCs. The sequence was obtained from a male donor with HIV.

CDR3 sequence reads: CASSSGGDTGELFF. The CDR3 region has the DNA TGTGCCAGCAGCTCAGGGGGGGACACCGGGGAGCTGTTTTTT. The chain carries TRBV9 and TRBJ2-2; D is perhaps TRBD1 or TRBD2 (7 bases each). CDR1 SGDLS and CDR2 YYNGEE come from the germline V gene. CDR3 length: 14 residues. Trimming took 4 bases from V and 3 from J, leaving 10 bases between them. The full variable domain, its missing parts supplied by reference TRBV9 and TRBJ2-2, is DSGVTQTPKHLITATGQRVTLRCSPRSGDLSVYWYQQSLDQGLQFLIQYYNGEERAKGNILERFSAQQFPDLHSELNLSSLELGDSALYFCASSSGGDTGELFFGEGSRLTVL.